The 14 T cell receptor beta chains in this list originate from one sample, sequenced in a study of molecular identifiers for immune sequencing clone quantification. One entry per CDR3 protein, called by TCRdb with MiXCR from the PCR reads. This table has more than 450,000 distinct CDR3 sequences, about 25% appearing once. The sequencing input was naive CD8+ T cells from blood, with Jurkat cell RNA spiked in. Noted subset: FACS-sorted CD8+CD4-CCR7+CD45RA+ naive T cells. The receptor source for this set is a human donor in good health. Some libraries in this study had Jurkat cell RNA spiked in.

This clonotype was counted at least ten times. The chain couples TRBV5-1 to TRBJ2-3; TRBD1 matches 11 bases. There are 16 residues in the CDR3. J lost 1 base, V lost 1 base, and 2 bases had no gene match. From germline, CDR1 is SGHRS and CDR2 YFSETQ. CDR3 in amino acids: CASSLWTGGRTDTQYF. The CDR3 DNA follows: TGCGCCAGCAGCTTGTGGACAGGGGGCCGCACAGATACGCAGTATTTT. The whole variable domain, remainder taken from reference TRBV5-1 and TRBJ2-3, is KAGVTQTPRYLIKTRGQQVTLSCSPISGHRSVSWYQQTPGQGLQFLFEYFSETQRNKGNFPGRFSGRQFSNSRSEMNVSTLELGDSALYLCASSLWTGGRTDTQYFGPGTRLTVL.

This clonotype was seen more than once but under ten times. The CDR3 is CSNHQTPTEAFSLAKNIQYF. For the CDR3, the DNA is TGCAGTAACCACCAGACTCCGACCGAGGCTTTCTCTCTAGCCAAAAACATTCAGTACTTC. This chain joins TRBV20-1 and TRBJ2-4; no clear D gene. V dropped 8 bases and J dropped 0 bases, with 32 bases sitting between them. This CDR3 comprises 20 residues. CDR1 and CDR2 (germline): DFQATT, SNEGSKA (reference sequence).

A word on this clonotype: Just one base apart from a much larger clone, this may be a read error. The final CDR3 position lacks the conserved phenylalanine or tryptophan, pointing to a likely read error. This chain uses TRBV7-9 with TRBJ1-5; TRBD1 matches at 8 bases. Germline trimming cut 2 bases from V and 6 bases from J; bases unmatched to any gene: 9. This CDR3 has 16 residues. CDR1 and CDR2 from the germline V gene are SEHNR and FQNEAQ (reference sequence). For the CDR3, the DNA is TGTGCCAGCAGCTTATCTCAGGGGGCTATCGGTCAGCCCCAGCATTTA. It yields the protein CASSLSQGAIGQPQHL.

This clonotype has a handful of counts. The CDR3 nucleotides read TGTGCCAGCAGTTTGTGGGCAGGGGGCGACAACTATGGCTACACCTTC. It yields the protein CASSLWAGGDNYGYTF. The V call is TRBV12-3 or TRBV12-4, the J call TRBJ1-2; 8 positions match TRBD1. V dropped 3 bases and J dropped 2; count of bases not matched to a gene: 8. CDR3 length equals 16 residues.

CDR3 region: CASSSTLAGGEKSTDTQYF. CDR3 in DNA: TGTGCCAGCAGCTCCACACTAGCGGGGGGGGAAAAAAGCACAGATACGCAGTATTTT. The chain joins TRBV13 to TRBJ2-3, with 13 bases matching TRBD2. The V gene's germline CDR1 is PRHDT and CDR2 FYEKMQ (reference sequence). The CDR3 runs 19 residues. J lost 0 bases, V lost 4 bases, and 10 bases had no gene match.

Worth noting for this clonotype: Mismatch with germline at one junction end may stem from a read error. The chain uses TRBV30 and TRBJ1-1; no reliable D call. The V gene's germline CDR1 is GTSNPN and CDR2 SVGIG (reference sequence). The CDR3 has 15 residues. Here the CDR3 reads CAWNQPDEGNTEASF. CDR3 coding DNA: TGTGCCTGGAACCAACCAGACGAGGGAAATACTGAAGCTTCCTTT.

This clonotype has a handful of counts. CDR3 in amino acids: CASSFPGRHTDTQYF. CDR3 nucleotide sequence: TGTGCCAGCAGTTTCCCCGGCAGGCACACAGATACGCAGTATTTT. This sequence joins TRBV12-3 or TRBV12-4 and TRBJ2-3; D gene ambiguous. The CDR3 contains 15 residues. Trimming stripped 3 bases from V and 2 bases from J, with 12 bases between.

This clonotype was observed a few times. This chain joins TRBV6-2 or TRBV6-3 and TRBJ1-5, with D perhaps matching TRBD1 (6 bases). Germline assignment: CDR1 MNHEY and CDR2 SVGEGT. The CDR3 has 13 amino acids. V lost 8 bases, J lost 3 bases, and 11 bases lay in between. The CDR3 is CASCQGPNQPQHF. In nucleotides, the CDR3 is TGTGCCAGCTGTCAGGGGCCCAATCAGCCCCAGCATTTT.

The chain has TRBV7-6 and TRBJ2-4, with TRBD1 matching 7 bases. The CDR3 covers 17 residues. Losses at the gene ends were 5 bases for V and 0 bases for J; bases not matched to a gene: 10. Germline V gives CDR1 SGHVS, CDR2 FNYEAQ. The CDR3 reads CASSIFGDRLAKNIQYF. The CDR3, as DNA: TGTGCCAGCAGCATCTTTGGGGACAGACTAGCCAAAAACATTCAGTACTTC. Using reference TRBV7-6 and TRBJ2-4 for the parts outside the CDR3, the full variable domain is GAGVSQSPRYKVTKRGQDVALRCDPISGHVSLYWYRQALGQGPEFLTYFNYEAQQDKSGLPNDRFSAERPEGSISTLTIQRTEQRDSAMYRCASSIFGDRLAKNIQYFGAGTRLSVL.

V usage is TRBV4-3 and J usage is TRBJ1-4, with D tentatively TRBD1 (5 bases). The V gene lost 1 base and the J gene lost 6 bases, with 9 bases spanning the gap. This CDR3 is built from 14 residues. Per the germline V gene, CDR1 is LGHNA and CDR2 is YSLEER. CDR3: CASSQGQRDEKLFF. As DNA, the CDR3 is TGCGCCAGCAGCCAAGGACAGAGGGATGAAAAACTGTTTTTT.

This clonotype was observed once. A much larger clone lies a single base off, so this may be a read error. This chain connects TRBV6-2 or TRBV6-3 to TRBJ1-5; TRBD1 is a possible D gene (5 bases). The CDR3 is 16 residues long. Per germline, CDR1 MNHEY and CDR2 SVGEGT. The germline V and J ends were trimmed by 6 bases and 9 bases, with 24 bases remaining between them. The CDR3 loop reads CASSPRAGDGLPPQHF. As DNA, the CDR3 is TGTGCCAGCAGCCCCAGGGCTGGGGACGGTCTCCCGCCCCAGCATTTT.

In the case of this clonotype: The germline gene is not matched at one end of the junction; a read error may be the cause. J is TRBJ2-7 and V is TRBV14; 8 bases match TRBD2. The CDR3 is made up of 14 amino acids. In germline, CDR1 is SGHDN, CDR2 FVKESK. The CDR3 protein is CVSSPGGNPYEQYF. The CDR3 DNA follows: TGTGTCAGCAGCCCGGGGGGGAATCCCTACGAGCAGTACTTC. The variable domain in full, completed from reference TRBV14 and TRBJ2-7, reads EAGVTQFPSHSVIEKGQTVTLRCDPISGHDNLYWYRRVMGKEIKFLLHFVKESKQDESGMPNNRFLAERTGGTYSTLKVQPAELEDSGVYFCVSSPGGNPYEQYFGPGTRLTVT.

This clonotype was recorded many times. The rearrangement uses TRBV4-3 and TRBJ2-4; D might be TRBD2 (5 bases). The V gene's germline CDR1 is LGHNA and CDR2 YSLEER. Trimming left V 0 bases short and J 6 bases short, with 12 bases between. There are 15 residues in the CDR3. CDR3 sequence reads: CASSQDRSGVNIQYF. The CDR3 DNA reads as TGCGCCAGCAGCCAAGATAGAAGCGGAGTAAACATTCAGTACTTC.

The chain couples TRBV2 to TRBJ1-4, with D perhaps matching TRBD1 (6 bases). The CDR3 is 14 amino acids. Trimming shortened V by 4 bases and J by 8 bases, and 14 bases separated the two germline ends. The germline gives CDR1 SNHLY, CDR2 FYNNEI. CDR3 in amino acids: CASSGRQVREKLFF. The DNA of the CDR3 is TGTGCCAGCAGTGGACGACAGGTTCGCGAAAAACTGTTTTTT.